The entry below gives a single TCR beta chain sequence along with its context. Only in-frame clones appear in the TCRdb table, and some are missing; sequencing was by immunoSEQ multiplex PCR. Of under 2.5 million clones in the sample, 92% were seen once. These data come from a study of shared clonotypes between healthy human individuals. In germline, CDR1 is SGHRS, CDR2 YFSETQ. V dropped 6 bases and J dropped 6; count of bases not matched to a gene: 8. This CDR3 comprises 15 residues. The V gene is TRBV5-1, the J gene TRBJ2-1; TRBD2 agrees at 11 bases. The origin of this receptor is a man aged 18 to 29 in good health. Some clones in this sample may be carry-over from other donors' samples. The sequencing sample was made of naive CD4+ T cells from PBMCs. Documented subset: CD45RA+ positively selected. CDR3 bases: TGCGCCAGCAAAGCAACTAGCGGGAGTATCAATGAGCAGTTCTTC. Translated: CASKATSGSINEQFF.